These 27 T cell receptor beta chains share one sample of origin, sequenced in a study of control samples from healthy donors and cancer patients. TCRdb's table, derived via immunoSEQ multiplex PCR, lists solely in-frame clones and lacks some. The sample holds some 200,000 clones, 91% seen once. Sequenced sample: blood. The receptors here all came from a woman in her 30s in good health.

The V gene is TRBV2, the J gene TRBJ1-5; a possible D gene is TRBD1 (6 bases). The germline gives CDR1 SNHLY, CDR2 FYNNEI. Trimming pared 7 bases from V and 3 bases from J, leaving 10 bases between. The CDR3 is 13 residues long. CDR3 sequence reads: CASNRQVNQPQHF. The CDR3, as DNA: TGTGCCAGCAATCGACAGGTCAATCAGCCCCAGCATTTT.

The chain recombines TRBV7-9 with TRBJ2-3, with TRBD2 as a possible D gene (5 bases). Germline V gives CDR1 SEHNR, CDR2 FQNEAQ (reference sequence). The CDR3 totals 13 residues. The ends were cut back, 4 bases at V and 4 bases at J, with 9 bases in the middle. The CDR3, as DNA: TGTGCCAGCAGCTCCAGCGGCGCAGATACGCAGTATTTT. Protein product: CASSSSGADTQYF.

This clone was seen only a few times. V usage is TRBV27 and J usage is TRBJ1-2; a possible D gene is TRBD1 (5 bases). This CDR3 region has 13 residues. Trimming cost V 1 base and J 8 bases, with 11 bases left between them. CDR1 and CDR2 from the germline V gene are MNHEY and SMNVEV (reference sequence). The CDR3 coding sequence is TGTGCCAGCAGTTTATTCGGGGGTCGAGGCTACACCTTC. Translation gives CASSLFGGRGYTF.

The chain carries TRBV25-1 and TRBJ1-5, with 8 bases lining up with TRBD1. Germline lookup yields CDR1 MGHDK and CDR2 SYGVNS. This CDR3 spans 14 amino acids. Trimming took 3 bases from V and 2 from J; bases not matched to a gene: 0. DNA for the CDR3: TGTGCCAGCAGTGAGACAGGGGGCAATCAGCCCCAGCATTTT. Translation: CASSETGGNQPQHF. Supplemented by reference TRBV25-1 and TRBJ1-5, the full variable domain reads EADIYQTPRYLVIGTGKKITLECSQTMGHDKMYWYQQDPGMELHLIHYSYGVNSTEKGDLSSESTVSRIRTEHFPLTLESARPSHTSQYLCASSETGGNQPQHFGDGTRLSIL.

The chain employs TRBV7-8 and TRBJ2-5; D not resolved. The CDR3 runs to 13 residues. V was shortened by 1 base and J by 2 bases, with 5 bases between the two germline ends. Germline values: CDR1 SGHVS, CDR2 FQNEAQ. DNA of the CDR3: TGTGCCAGCAGCTTAGGGCTACAAGAGACCCAGTACTTC. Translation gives CASSLGLQETQYF. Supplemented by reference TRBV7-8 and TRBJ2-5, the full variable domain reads GAGVSQSPRYKVAKRGQDVALRCDPISGHVSLFWYQQALGQGPEFLTYFQNEAQLDKSGLPSDRFFAERPEGSVSTLKIQRTQQEDSAVYLCASSLGLQETQYFGPGTRLLVL.

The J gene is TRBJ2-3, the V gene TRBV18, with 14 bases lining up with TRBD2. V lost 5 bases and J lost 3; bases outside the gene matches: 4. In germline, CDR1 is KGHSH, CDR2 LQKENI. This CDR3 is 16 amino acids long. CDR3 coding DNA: TGTGCCAGCTCATACGGGACTAGCGGGAGAACAGATACGCAGTATTTT. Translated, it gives CASSYGTSGRTDTQYF.

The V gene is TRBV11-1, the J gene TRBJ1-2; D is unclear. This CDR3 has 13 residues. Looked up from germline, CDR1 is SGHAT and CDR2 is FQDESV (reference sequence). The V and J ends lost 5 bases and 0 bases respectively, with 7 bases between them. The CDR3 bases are TGTGCCAGCAGCACGGGTCCTAACTATGGCTACACCTTC. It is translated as CASSTGPNYGYTF.

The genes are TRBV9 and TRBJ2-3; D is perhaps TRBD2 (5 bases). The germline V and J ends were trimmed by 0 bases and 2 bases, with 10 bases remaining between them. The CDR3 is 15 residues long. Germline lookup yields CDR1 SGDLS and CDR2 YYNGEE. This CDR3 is CASSVEVAHTDTQYF. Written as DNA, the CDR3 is TGTGCCAGCAGCGTAGAGGTAGCGCACACAGATACGCAGTATTTT.

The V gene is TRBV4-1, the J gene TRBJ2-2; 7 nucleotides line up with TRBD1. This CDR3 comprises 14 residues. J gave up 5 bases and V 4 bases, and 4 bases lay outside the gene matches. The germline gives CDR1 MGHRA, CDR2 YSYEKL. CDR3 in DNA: TGCGCCAGCAGCCCGACAGGGAGAACCGGGGAGCTGTTTTTT. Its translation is CASSPTGRTGELFF.

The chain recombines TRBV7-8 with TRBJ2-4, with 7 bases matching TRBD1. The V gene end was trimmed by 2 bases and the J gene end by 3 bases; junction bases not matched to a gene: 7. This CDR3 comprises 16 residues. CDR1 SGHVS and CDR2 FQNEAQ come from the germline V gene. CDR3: CASSLTIQGVKNIQYF. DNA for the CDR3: TGTGCCAGCAGCTTAACAATCCAGGGGGTCAAAAACATTCAGTACTTC.

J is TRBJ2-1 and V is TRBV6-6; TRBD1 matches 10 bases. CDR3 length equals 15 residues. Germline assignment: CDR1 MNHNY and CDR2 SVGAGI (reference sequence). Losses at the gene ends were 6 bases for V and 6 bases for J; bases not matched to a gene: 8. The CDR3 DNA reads TGTGCCAGCAGCCGAAACGGGGACAGGGGCAATGAGCAGTTCTTC. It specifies CASSRNGDRGNEQFF.

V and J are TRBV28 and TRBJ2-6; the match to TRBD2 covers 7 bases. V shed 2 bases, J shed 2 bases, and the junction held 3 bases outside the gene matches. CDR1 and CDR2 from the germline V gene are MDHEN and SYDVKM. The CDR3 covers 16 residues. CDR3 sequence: CASSLGGVPGANVLTF. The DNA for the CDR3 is TGTGCCAGCAGTTTAGGGGGGGTCCCTGGGGCCAACGTCCTGACTTTC.

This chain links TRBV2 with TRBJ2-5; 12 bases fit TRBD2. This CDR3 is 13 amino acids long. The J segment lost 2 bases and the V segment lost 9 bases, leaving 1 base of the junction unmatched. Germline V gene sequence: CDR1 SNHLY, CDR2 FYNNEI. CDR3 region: CARGTSGQETQYF. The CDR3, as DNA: TGTGCCAGAGGGACTAGCGGGCAAGAGACCCAGTACTTC.

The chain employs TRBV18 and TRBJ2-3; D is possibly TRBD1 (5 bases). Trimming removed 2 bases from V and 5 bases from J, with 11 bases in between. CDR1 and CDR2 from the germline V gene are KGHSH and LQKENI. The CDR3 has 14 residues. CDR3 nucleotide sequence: TGTGCCAGCTCACCAAATGGGGCAGGAGATACGCAGTATTTT. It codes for CASSPNGAGDTQYF.

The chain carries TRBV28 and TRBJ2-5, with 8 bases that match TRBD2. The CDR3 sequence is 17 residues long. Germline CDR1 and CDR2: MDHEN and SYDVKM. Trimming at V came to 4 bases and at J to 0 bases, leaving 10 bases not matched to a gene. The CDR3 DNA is TGTGCCAGCAGTTCTATACCCCAGCGGGAGTACCAAGAGACCCAGTACTTC. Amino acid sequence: CASSSIPQREYQETQYF.

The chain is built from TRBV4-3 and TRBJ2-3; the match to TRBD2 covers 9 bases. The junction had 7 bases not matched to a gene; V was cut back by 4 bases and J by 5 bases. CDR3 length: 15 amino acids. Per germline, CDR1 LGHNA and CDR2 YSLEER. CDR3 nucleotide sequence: TGCGCCAGCAGCCTCTTAGCGGGAGCGGTAGATACGCAGTATTTT. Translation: CASSLLAGAVDTQYF.

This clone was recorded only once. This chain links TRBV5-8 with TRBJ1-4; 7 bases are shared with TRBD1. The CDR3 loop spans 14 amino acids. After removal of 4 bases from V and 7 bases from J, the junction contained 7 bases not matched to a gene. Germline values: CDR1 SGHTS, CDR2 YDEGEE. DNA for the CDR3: TGTGCCAGCAGCCCGGGCAGGGGGGGTGAAAAACTGTTTTTT. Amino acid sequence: CASSPGRGGEKLFF.

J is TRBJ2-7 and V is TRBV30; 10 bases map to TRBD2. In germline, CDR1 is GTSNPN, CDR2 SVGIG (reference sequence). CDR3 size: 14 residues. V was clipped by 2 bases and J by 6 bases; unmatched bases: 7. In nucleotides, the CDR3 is TGTGCCTGGAGTTTAACTAGCGGGAAATTCGAGCAGTACTTC. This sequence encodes CAWSLTSGKFEQYF. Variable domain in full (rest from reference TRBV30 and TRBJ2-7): SQTIHQWPATLVQPVGSPLSLECTVEGTSNPNLYWYRQAAGRGLQLLFYSVGIGQISSEVPQNLSASRPQDRQFILSSKKLLLSDSGFYLCAWSLTSGKFEQYFGPGTRLTVT.

CDR3 DNA sequence: TGTGCCAGCAGCTTTCGGACAGGGGCCAATGAGCAGTTCTTC. Protein product: CASSFRTGANEQFF. The chain joins TRBV7-9 to TRBJ2-1; 9 nucleotides match TRBD1. The ends lost 3 bases at V and 6 bases at J; junction bases unmatched: 3. The germline gives CDR1 SEHNR, CDR2 FQNEAQ (reference sequence). The CDR3 totals 14 residues.

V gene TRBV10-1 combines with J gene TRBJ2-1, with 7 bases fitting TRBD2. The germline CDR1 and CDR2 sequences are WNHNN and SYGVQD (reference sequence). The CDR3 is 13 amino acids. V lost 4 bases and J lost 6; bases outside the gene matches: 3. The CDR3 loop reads CASSVSGFNEQFF. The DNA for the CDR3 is TGCGCCAGCAGTGTTAGCGGGTTCAATGAGCAGTTCTTC.

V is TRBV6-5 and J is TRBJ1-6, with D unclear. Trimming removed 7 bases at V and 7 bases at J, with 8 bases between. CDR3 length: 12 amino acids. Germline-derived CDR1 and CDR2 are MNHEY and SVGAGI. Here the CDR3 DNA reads TGTGCCAGCACGGTGTCAAATTCACCCCTCCACTTT. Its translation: CASTVSNSPLHF.

The CDR3 DNA is TGTGCCAGCAGCTTGGGACAGAAAGAAAAACTGTTTTTT. Encoded protein: CASSLGQKEKLFF. The chain is built from TRBV5-5 and TRBJ1-4, with D possibly TRBD1 on 5 matching bases. The CDR3 covers 13 residues. The V end was cut by 0 bases, the J end by 8 bases, with 8 bases between. Germline V gives CDR1 SGHKS, CDR2 YYEKEE (reference sequence).

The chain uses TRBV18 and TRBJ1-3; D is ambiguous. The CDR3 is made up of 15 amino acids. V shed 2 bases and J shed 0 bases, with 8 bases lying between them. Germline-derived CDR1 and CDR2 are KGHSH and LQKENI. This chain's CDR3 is CASSPYGSSGNTIYF. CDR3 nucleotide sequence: TGTGCCAGCTCACCATATGGGAGCTCTGGAAACACCATATATTTT.

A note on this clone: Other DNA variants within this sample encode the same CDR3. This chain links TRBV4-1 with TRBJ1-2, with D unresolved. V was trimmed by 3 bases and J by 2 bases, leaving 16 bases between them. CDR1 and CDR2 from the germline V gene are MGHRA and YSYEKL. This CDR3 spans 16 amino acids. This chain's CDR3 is CASSQEEGNTNYGYTF. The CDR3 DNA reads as TGCGCCAGCAGCCAGGAGGAGGGCAATACAAACTATGGCTACACCTTC.

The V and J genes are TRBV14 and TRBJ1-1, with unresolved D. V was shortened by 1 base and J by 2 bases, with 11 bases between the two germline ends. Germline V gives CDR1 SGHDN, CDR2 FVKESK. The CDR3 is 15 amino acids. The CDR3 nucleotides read TGTGCCAGCAGCCAAGTGGCCAGCACCAACACTGAAGCTTTCTTT. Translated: CASSQVASTNTEAFF.

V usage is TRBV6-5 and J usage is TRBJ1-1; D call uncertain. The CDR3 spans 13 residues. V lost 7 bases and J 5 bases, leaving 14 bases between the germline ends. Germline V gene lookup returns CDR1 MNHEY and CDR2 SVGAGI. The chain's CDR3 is CASTYDWGTEAFF. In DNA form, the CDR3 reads TGTGCCAGCACTTATGATTGGGGTACTGAAGCTTTCTTT.

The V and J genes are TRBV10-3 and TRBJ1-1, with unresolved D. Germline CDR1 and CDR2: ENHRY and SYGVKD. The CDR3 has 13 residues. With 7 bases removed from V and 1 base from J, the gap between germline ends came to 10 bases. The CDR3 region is CAITSGGNTEAFF. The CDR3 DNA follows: TGTGCCATCACGTCGGGCGGGAACACTGAAGCTTTCTTT.